These 25 T cell receptor beta chains share one sample of origin, sequenced in a study of response to subunit inactivated influenza vaccine. One entry per CDR3 protein, called by TCRdb with MiXCR from the RT-PCR reads. The profile shows a few hundred thousand distinct CDR3 sequences, 20% to 25% of them singletons. The specimen was PBMCs from blood, collected about 20 months after vaccination. The receptors stem from a man aged 45 to 70 who received an inactivated influenza vaccine.

This clonotype was counted between two and nine times. The genes are TRBV7-9 and TRBJ1-2; tentatively, D is TRBD1 (6 bases). This CDR3 is built from 16 residues. V lost 1 base and J 0 bases, leaving 12 bases between the germline ends. Germline values: CDR1 SEHNR, CDR2 FQNEAQ (reference sequence). This CDR3 reads CASSLGVDRTNYGYTF. The CDR3 DNA follows: TGTGCCAGCAGCTTAGGGGTCGACAGGACTAACTATGGCTACACCTTC.

This clonotype was observed a handful of times. J is TRBJ2-2 and V is TRBV7-9; D unresolved. The V end lost 7 bases, the J end lost 7 bases, and 19 bases lay between the germline ends. CDR1 SEHNR and CDR2 FQNEAQ come from the germline V gene (reference sequence). The CDR3 loop spans 15 amino acids. CDR3 coding DNA: TGTGCCAGCACCGTGCCTGGGCGAGTTGACGGGGAGCTGTTTTTT. Translated, it gives CASTVPGRVDGELFF.

The rearrangement links TRBV18 to TRBJ1-4; D unresolved. Per germline, CDR1 KGHSH and CDR2 LQKENI. With 2 bases removed from V and 7 bases from J, the gap between germline ends came to 8 bases. The CDR3 totals 13 residues. The CDR3, as DNA: TGTGCCAGCTCACCAGTCCGGAGTGAAAAACTGTTTTTT. This gives the protein CASSPVRSEKLFF.

The gene calls are TRBV29-1 and TRBJ2-3; D not certain. The germline gives CDR1 SQVTM, CDR2 ANQGSEA. V was cut by 1 base and J by 0 bases, with 8 bases left in between. This CDR3 spans 14 amino acids. As DNA, the CDR3 is TGCAGCGTTGAAGGCCTGGGTAGCACAGATACGCAGTATTTT. It encodes CSVEGLGSTDTQYF.

As regards this clonotype: One end of the junction varies from germline; a read error may be responsible. The rearrangement joins TRBV7-9 to TRBJ1-3; D gene ambiguous. CDR1 is SEHNR, CDR2 FQNEAQ, per germline (reference sequence). This CDR3 has 17 amino acids. CDR3 bases: TGTGTCAGCAGCTCACCGACAAGACACCCCTCTGGAAACACCATATATTTT. This sequence encodes CVSSSPTRHPSGNTIYF.

This clonotype was seen once. The chain is built from TRBV11-2 and TRBJ2-2, with a weak D call TRBD2 (5 bases). Germline CDR1 SGHAT, CDR2 FQNNGV. Between the trimmed V and J ends, which lost 7 bases and 5 bases, there was a span of 17 bases. The CDR3 is 15 residues long. The CDR3: CASNPAGPETGELFF. The CDR3 region has the DNA TGTGCCAGCAACCCGGCGGGTCCTGAAACCGGGGAGCTGTTTTTT. Filled out from reference TRBV11-2 and TRBJ2-2, the complete variable domain reads EAGVAQSPRYKIIEKRQSVAFWCNPISGHATLYWYQQILGQGPKLLIQFQNNGVVDDSQLPKDRFSAERLKGVDSTLKIQPAKLEDSAVYLCASNPAGPETGELFFGEGSRLTVL.

The chain is built from TRBV24-1 and TRBJ1-2; TRBD1 matches at 7 bases. CDR1 KGHDR and CDR2 SFDVKD come from the germline V gene. With V trimmed by 2 bases and J by 4 bases, 0 bases remained unmatched. The CDR3 loop spans 13 amino acids. Written as DNA, the CDR3 is TGTGCCACCAGTGATTGGGACAGCTATGGCTACACCTTC. Translation gives CATSDWDSYGYTF.

This clonotype has more than one count but fewer than ten. The chain employs TRBV5-1 and TRBJ2-3, with 9 bases lining up with TRBD1. V lost 4 bases and J lost 6; bases outside the gene matches: 9. Germline V lookup: CDR1 SGHRS, CDR2 YFSETQ. The CDR3 has 15 residues. As DNA, the CDR3 is TGCGCCAGCAGCGCGGGACAGGGTGCGGGGGATACGCAGTATTTT. It specifies CASSAGQGAGDTQYF.

In its sample, this clonotype was seen many times. V is TRBV12-3 or TRBV12-4 and J is TRBJ1-5; TRBD1 might be the D (6 bases). V gave up 5 bases and J gave up 3 bases, with 14 bases separating them. The CDR3 totals 15 residues. The CDR3 region has the DNA TGTGCCAGCAGTCCTTACACAGGGACCAATCAGCCCCAGCATTTT. It specifies CASSPYTGTNQPQHF.

This chain uses TRBV5-1 with TRBJ1-1; a weak D match, TRBD1 (5 bases). The CDR3 loop spans 14 amino acids. Trimming removed 6 bases at V and 0 bases at J, with 12 bases between. Looked up from germline, CDR1 is SGHRS and CDR2 is YFSETQ. The CDR3 spells CASKYGGMNTEAFF. As DNA, the CDR3 is TGCGCCAGCAAATACGGGGGAATGAACACTGAAGCTTTCTTT.

Regarding this clonotype: At one end the junction does not follow the germline gene, possibly because of a read error. The rearrangement joins TRBV12-3 or TRBV12-4 to TRBJ2-5, with TRBD2 identical over 11 bases. The CDR3 has 16 residues. DNA of the CDR3: TGTGCCAGCAGTATAGCGGGGGGGGCTCTCGAGGAGACCCAGTACTTC. Its translation is CASSIAGGALEETQYF.

V and J are TRBV4-1 and TRBJ1-4, with TRBD1 as a possible D gene (6 bases). Looked up from germline, CDR1 is MGHRA and CDR2 is YSYEKL. V was shortened by 1 base and J by 8 bases, with 23 bases between the two germline ends. The CDR3 contains 18 residues. DNA of the CDR3: TGCGCCAGCAGCCAAGTGTTTAGGGGGGCGAGGCTAATAGAAAAACTGTTTTTT. Translating it yields CASSQVFRGARLIEKLFF.

V gene TRBV2 combines with J gene TRBJ2-3, with unresolved D. Per germline, CDR1 SNHLY and CDR2 FYNNEI. The CDR3 runs 13 residues. V was shortened by 1 base and J by 5 bases, with 7 bases between the two germline ends. The CDR3 is CASSEGRIDTQYF. In DNA, the CDR3 is TGTGCCAGCAGTGAAGGACGGATAGATACGCAGTATTTT. Combining the CDR3 with reference TRBV2 and TRBJ2-3 gives the whole variable domain EPEVTQTPSHQVTQMGQEVILRCVPISNHLYFYWYRQILGQKVEFLVSFYNNEISEKSEIFDDQFSVERPDGSNFTLKIRSTKLEDSAMYFCASSEGRIDTQYFGPGTRLTVL.

The V gene is TRBV5-5, the J gene TRBJ2-2; D is undetermined. This CDR3 contains 13 residues. Germline values: CDR1 SGHKS, CDR2 YYEKEE (reference sequence). V was clipped by 1 base and J by 5 bases, with 6 bases between them. The CDR3 sequence is CASSLYGTGELFF. CDR3 in DNA: TGTGCCAGCAGCTTGTACGGGACCGGGGAGCTGTTTTTT.

Many counts were recorded for this clonotype. The V gene is TRBV5-1, the J gene TRBJ1-1; a weak D match, TRBD1 (5 bases). CDR1 and CDR2 from the germline V gene are SGHRS and YFSETQ. This CDR3 comprises 14 residues. The V gene lost 5 bases and the J gene lost 0 bases, with 11 bases spanning the gap. The CDR3 here is CASRPGPLNTEAFF. The CDR3 DNA follows: TGCGCCAGCAGACCGGGACCCTTGAACACTGAAGCTTTCTTT.

This clonotype was seen a few times. The chain has TRBV20-1 and TRBJ1-4; D gene ambiguous. Trimming pared 6 bases from V and 4 bases from J, leaving 12 bases between. The CDR3 totals 13 residues. CDR1 is DFQATT, CDR2 SNEGSKA, per germline (reference sequence). CDR3 in amino acids: CSASTDGNEKLFF. The CDR3 coding sequence is TGCAGTGCATCCACGGACGGTAATGAAAAACTGTTTTTT.

With regard to this clonotype: This sequence may be a read error, since a much larger clone differs from it by one base. The genes are TRBV2 and TRBJ1-2; D is uncertain. There are 14 residues in the CDR3. CDR1 SNHLY and CDR2 FYNNEI come from the germline V gene. CDR3 sequence (DNA): TGTGCCAGCATTCCCCTCAACTTTAACTATGTCTACACCTTC. Its translation: CASIPLNFNYVYTF.

This clonotype was seen only once. The rearrangement uses TRBV12-3 or TRBV12-4 and TRBJ2-2; the D is unclear. Between the trimmed V and J ends, which lost 6 bases and 5 bases, there was a span of 13 bases. The CDR3 is 14 amino acids. The CDR3 sequence is CASRPGVETGELFF. The CDR3 DNA follows: TGTGCCAGCAGGCCGGGTGTGGAGACCGGGGAGCTGTTTTTT.

CDR3 nucleotides: TGTGCCACCAGCGGGAGATCTAGGGATGAGCAGTTCTTC. Its translation is CATSGRSRDEQFF. The chain is built from TRBV15 and TRBJ2-1; D possibly corresponds to TRBD2 (5 bases). Per germline, CDR1 LNHNV and CDR2 YYDKDF (reference sequence). CDR3 length: 13 amino acids. Deletions cut 5 bases from V and 8 bases from J, with 13 bases between.

This rearrangement joins TRBV6-2 or TRBV6-3 to TRBJ2-1; 8 bases are a match to TRBD1. V trimming: 0 bases; J trimming: 8 bases; junction bases outside the gene matches: 0. This CDR3 comprises 13 residues. The V gene's germline CDR1 is MNHEY and CDR2 SVGEGT. In DNA form, the CDR3 reads TGTGCCAGCAGTTACTCGGGACAGGATGAGCAGTTCTTC. Translated: CASSYSGQDEQFF.

V gene TRBV29-1 combines with J gene TRBJ2-1; 15 bases are a match to TRBD2. V trimming: 1 base; J trimming: 2 bases; junction bases outside the gene matches: 3. Per germline, CDR1 SQVTM and CDR2 ANQGSEA. The CDR3 is made up of 17 amino acids. The CDR3 reads CSVEGGTSGRPYNEQFF. In DNA form, the CDR3 reads TGCAGCGTTGAAGGTGGGACTAGCGGGAGGCCCTACAATGAGCAGTTCTTC.

This clonotype was counted only a few times. The gene calls are TRBV12-3 or TRBV12-4 and TRBJ1-1, with TRBD1 as a possible D gene (5 bases). The V and J ends lost 1 base and 5 bases respectively, with 11 bases between them. The CDR3 is made up of 14 amino acids. The CDR3 loop is CASSLVAGGTEAFF. CDR3 nucleotide sequence: TGTGCCAGCAGTTTAGTGGCCGGGGGGACTGAAGCTTTCTTT.

This clonotype was seen more than once but under ten times. The chain links TRBV4-3 to TRBJ1-2, with D perhaps TRBD1 (6 bases). The CDR3 runs 16 residues. V was pared by 3 bases and J by 4 bases, with 18 bases between. The V gene's germline CDR1 is LGHNA and CDR2 YSLEER. CDR3 DNA sequence: TGCGCCAGCAGCCAGGCCCTGGCAGGGGTTAGCTATGGCTACACCTTC. Translating gives CASSQALAGVSYGYTF.

This clonotype was detected only a few times. The genes are TRBV4-2 and TRBJ2-7; 12 bases match TRBD2. V dropped 0 bases and J dropped 3; count of bases not matched to a gene: 3. The CDR3 contains 16 residues. Germline CDR1 reads LGHNA; CDR2 reads YNFKEQ. CDR3 protein: CASSQETSGSFYEQYF. Here the CDR3 DNA reads TGTGCCAGCAGCCAAGAGACTAGCGGGAGTTTCTACGAGCAGTACTTC.

Here the CDR3 reads CASTLGEGSNQPQHF. DNA of the CDR3: TGTGCCAGCACGTTGGGAGAGGGTAGCAATCAGCCCCAGCATTTT. V is TRBV2 and J is TRBJ1-5; the D is unclear. CDR1 is SNHLY and CDR2 is FYNNEI in the germline V gene. Trimming stripped 7 bases from V and 0 bases from J, with 13 bases between. This CDR3 region has 15 residues.